The clone carrying this TCR beta chain was seen once. The CDR3 is 16 residues long. Trimming removed 0 bases from V and 0 bases from J, with 11 bases in between. Germline loops: CDR1 SEHNR, CDR2 FQNEAQ (reference sequence). The data were obtained in a study of blood T cell repertoires in COVID-19. In the study overall: Some COVID-19 samples were acute and others convalescent; all came from the United States, Italy and Spain. The cDNA or gDNA used as material had been derived from T cells, B-cell-depleted T cells, or PBMCs.

Per the study methods: Estimates of nucleated cell counts were drawn from the amplification of reference gene primers. Clones were read by immunoSEQ multiplex PCR, and TCRdb kept only the in-frame ones, dropping some. That table is the source of V, J and clone size, and D and trimming were worked out from the DNA. Of 120,000 to 150,000 clones listed, more than 75% are singletons. The TCR was taken from a woman between 50 and 59 years old with active or convalescent COVID-19. The sample was peripheral blood. This chain connects TRBV7-9 to TRBJ1-1; no clear D gene. This CDR3 is CASSLALRRVNTEAFF. The CDR3 coding sequence is TGTGCCAGCAGCTTAGCGCTTAGGAGGGTGAACACTGAAGCTTTCTTT.